These T cell receptor beta chains were read from a single sample in a study of neurological immune-mediated disorders. TCRdb reprocessed the 5' RACE reads with MiXCR, giving one entry per CDR3 protein. This sample has more than 8,000 distinct CDR3 sequences, with roughly 20% found just once. Specimen: CD8+ T cells from blood. The receptors here all came from a woman aged 40 to 55 with multiple sclerosis. Both conserved end residues are part of each CDR3. Fields, in order: CDR3 length, J gene, V gene, clone size, D gene, CDR3 protein, CDR3 DNA. D genes are given only for firm matches. Not every row has a clone size; where given, it reads once, few, many or a size class.

cdr3_length: 11
j_call: TRBJ1-1
v_call: TRBV6-1
clone_size: .
d_call: .
cdr3_aa: CASIRNTEAFF
cdr3_nt: TGTGCCAGCATTAGAAACACTGAAGCTTTCTTT

cdr3_length: 16
j_call: TRBJ2-3
v_call: TRBV5-6
clone_size: many
d_call: TRBD1
cdr3_aa: CASSLADRGGTDTQYF
cdr3_nt: TGTGCCAGCAGCTTGGCAGACAGGGGAGGCACAGATACGCAGTATTTT

cdr3_length: 13
j_call: TRBJ2-1
v_call: TRBV15
clone_size: .
d_call: .
cdr3_aa: CATRQDTRNEQFF
cdr3_nt: TGTGCCACCAGGCAGGATACTCGCAATGAGCAGTTCTTC

cdr3_length: 18
j_call: TRBJ2-7
v_call: TRBV21-1
clone_size: many
d_call: .
cdr3_aa: CASSEKEVECGHIYEQYF
cdr3_nt: TGTGCCAGCAGCGAAAAGGAAGTTGAGTGTGGACACATCTACGAGCAGTACTTC

cdr3_length: 13
j_call: TRBJ2-7
v_call: TRBV4-1
clone_size: .
d_call: .
cdr3_aa: CASSQGATYEQYF
cdr3_nt: TGCGCCAGCAGCCAGGGGGCCACCTACGAGCAGTACTTC

cdr3_length: 14
j_call: TRBJ1-1
v_call: TRBV16
clone_size: medium-sized
d_call: TRBD1
cdr3_aa: CASSQTGAITEAFF
cdr3_nt: TGTGCCAGCAGCCAGACAGGGGCAATCACTGAAGCTTTCTTT

cdr3_length: 12
j_call: TRBJ2-1
v_call: TRBV12-3/TRBV12-4
clone_size: many
d_call: TRBD2
cdr3_aa: CASGAGVHEQFF
cdr3_nt: TGTGCCAGCGGAGCGGGGGTTCATGAGCAGTTCTTC

cdr3_length: 16
j_call: TRBJ1-1
v_call: TRBV5-1
clone_size: many
d_call: .
cdr3_aa: CASSLGQSFMNTEAFF
cdr3_nt: TGCGCCAGCAGCTTGGGACAGAGCTTTATGAACACTGAAGCTTTCTTT

cdr3_length: 15
j_call: TRBJ1-2
v_call: TRBV5-1
clone_size: many
d_call: TRBD1
cdr3_aa: CASSPGQVYLYGYTF
cdr3_nt: TGCGCCAGCAGCCCGGGACAGGTTTACCTCTATGGCTACACCTTC

cdr3_length: 14
j_call: TRBJ1-5
v_call: TRBV19
clone_size: many
d_call: .
cdr3_aa: CASSLRQFNQPQHF
cdr3_nt: TGTGCCAGTAGTTTACGACAGTTCAATCAGCCCCAGCATTTT

cdr3_length: 15
j_call: TRBJ2-1
v_call: TRBV20-1
clone_size: .
d_call: .
cdr3_aa: CSAARGLDIYNEQFF
cdr3_nt: TGCAGTGCCGCCCGGGGGTTGGACATCTACAATGAGCAGTTCTTC

cdr3_length: 14
j_call: TRBJ1-2
v_call: TRBV20-1
clone_size: many
d_call: .
cdr3_aa: CSARDSASGYGYTF
cdr3_nt: TGCAGTGCTAGAGATAGTGCCTCTGGCTATGGCTACACCTTC

cdr3_length: 13
j_call: TRBJ2-3
v_call: TRBV9
clone_size: medium-sized
d_call: .
cdr3_aa: CASSGGVGDTQYF
cdr3_nt: TGTGCCAGCAGCGGGGGTGTAGGAGATACGCAGTATTTT

cdr3_length: 15
j_call: TRBJ2-2
v_call: TRBV20-1
clone_size: many
d_call: TRBD1
cdr3_aa: CSARLQTGGAGELFF
cdr3_nt: TGCAGTGCTAGATTACAGACAGGGGGGGCCGGGGAGCTGTTTTTT

cdr3_length: 12
j_call: TRBJ2-2
v_call: TRBV7-3
clone_size: .
d_call: .
cdr3_aa: CASSYITGELFF
cdr3_nt: TGTGCCAGCAGCTATATTACCGGGGAGCTGTTTTTT

cdr3_length: 15
j_call: TRBJ1-1
v_call: TRBV6-5
clone_size: many
d_call: .
cdr3_aa: CASSYSIEANTEAFF
cdr3_nt: TGTGCCAGCAGTTACTCGATAGAGGCGAACACTGAAGCTTTCTTT

cdr3_length: 15
j_call: TRBJ2-7
v_call: TRBV29-1
clone_size: many
d_call: .
cdr3_aa: CSVERDFGTSYEQYF
cdr3_nt: TGCAGCGTTGAGAGAGATTTCGGCACCTCCTACGAGCAGTACTTC

cdr3_length: 15
j_call: TRBJ2-3
v_call: TRBV5-6
clone_size: many
d_call: .
cdr3_aa: CASSLIPGGTDTQYF
cdr3_nt: TGTGCCAGCAGCTTAATCCCAGGAGGCACAGATACGCAGTATTTT

cdr3_length: 13
j_call: TRBJ1-6
v_call: TRBV7-3
clone_size: many
d_call: TRBD1
cdr3_aa: CASSLDRGSPLHF
cdr3_nt: TGTGCCAGCAGCTTGGACAGGGGTTCACCCCTCCACTTT

cdr3_length: 14
j_call: TRBJ2-1
v_call: TRBV5-5
clone_size: medium-sized
d_call: .
cdr3_aa: CASSLTFTYNEQFF
cdr3_nt: TGTGCCAGCAGCTTGACGTTTACCTACAATGAGCAGTTCTTC

cdr3_length: 15
j_call: TRBJ2-5
v_call: TRBV5-6
clone_size: many
d_call: .
cdr3_aa: CASSGAGWRWETQYF
cdr3_nt: TGTGCCAGCAGCGGGGCAGGCTGGCGCTGGGAGACCCAGTACTTC

cdr3_length: 15
j_call: TRBJ2-3
v_call: TRBV5-6
clone_size: many
d_call: TRBD1
cdr3_aa: CASSADGTGKDTQYF
cdr3_nt: TGTGCCAGCAGCGCTGATGGGACAGGGAAAGATACGCAGTATTTT

cdr3_length: 11
j_call: TRBJ2-5
v_call: TRBV4-1
clone_size: medium-sized
d_call: .
cdr3_aa: CASSHGGTQYF
cdr3_nt: TGCGCCAGCAGCCATGGCGGGACCCAGTACTTC

cdr3_length: 13
j_call: TRBJ1-6
v_call: TRBV5-5
clone_size: many
d_call: .
cdr3_aa: CASSLDLSSPLHF
cdr3_nt: TGTGCCAGCAGCTTGGACCTTAGCTCACCCCTCCACTTT